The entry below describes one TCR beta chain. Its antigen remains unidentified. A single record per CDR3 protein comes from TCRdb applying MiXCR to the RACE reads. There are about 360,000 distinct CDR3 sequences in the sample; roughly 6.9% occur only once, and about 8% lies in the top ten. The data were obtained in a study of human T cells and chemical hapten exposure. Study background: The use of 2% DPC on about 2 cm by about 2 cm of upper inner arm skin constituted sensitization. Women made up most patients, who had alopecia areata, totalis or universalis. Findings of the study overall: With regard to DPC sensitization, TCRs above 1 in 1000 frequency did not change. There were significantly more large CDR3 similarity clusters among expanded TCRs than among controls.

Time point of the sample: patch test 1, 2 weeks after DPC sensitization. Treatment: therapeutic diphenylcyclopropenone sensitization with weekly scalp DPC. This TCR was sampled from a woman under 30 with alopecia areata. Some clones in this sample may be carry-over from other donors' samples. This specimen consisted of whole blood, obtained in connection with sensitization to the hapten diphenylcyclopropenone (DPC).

This CDR3 is CASSFTGTGGRNEQFF. The DNA of the CDR3 is TGCGCCAGCAGCTTTACCGGGACAGGGGGAAGAAATGAGCAGTTCTTC. The chain is built from TRBV5-1 and TRBJ2-1; 11 nucleotides align to TRBD1. Losses at the gene ends were 2 bases for V and 7 bases for J; bases not matched to a gene: 8. Germline CDR1 and CDR2: SGHRS and YFSETQ. The CDR3 consists of 16 residues.